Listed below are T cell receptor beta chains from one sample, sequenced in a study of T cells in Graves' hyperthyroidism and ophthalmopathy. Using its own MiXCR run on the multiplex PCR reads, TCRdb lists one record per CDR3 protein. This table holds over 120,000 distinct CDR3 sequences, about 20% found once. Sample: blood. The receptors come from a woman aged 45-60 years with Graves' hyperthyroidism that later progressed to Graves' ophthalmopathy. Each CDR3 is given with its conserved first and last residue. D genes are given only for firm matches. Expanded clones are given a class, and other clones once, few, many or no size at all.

CDR3 protein: CASSQDYDTQYF
CDR3 DNA: TGTGCCAGCAGTCAGGACTACGATACGCAGTATTTT
V gene: TRBV5-4
clone size: few
J gene: TRBJ2-3
D gene: -

CDR3 protein: CASSERRNYGYTF
CDR3 DNA: TGTGCCAGCAGTGAACGACGTAACTATGGCTACACCTTC
V gene: TRBV6-1
clone size: many
J gene: TRBJ1-2
D gene: -

CDR3 protein: CSARVGGPMSEQYF
CDR3 DNA: TGCAGTGCTAGAGTCGGAGGGCCAATGAGTGAGCAGTACTTC
V gene: TRBV20-1
clone size: many
J gene: TRBJ2-7
D gene: -

CDR3 protein: CASSPRNGGLAGDRETQYF
CDR3 DNA: TGTGCCAGCAGCCCGAGAAACGGCGGACTAGCGGGGGATCGGGAGACCCAGTACTTC
V gene: TRBV11-1
clone size: -
J gene: TRBJ2-5
D gene: TRBD2

CDR3 protein: CASSSRQGPETQYF
CDR3 DNA: TGTGCCAGCAGTTCCCGACAGGGCCCGGAGACCCAGTACTTC
V gene: TRBV28
clone size: -
J gene: TRBJ2-5
D gene: TRBD1

CDR3 protein: CASSLASTSKETQYF
CDR3 DNA: TGTGCCAGCAGCTTAGCCTCCACTAGTAAAGAGACCCAGTACTTC
V gene: TRBV7-6
clone size: few
J gene: TRBJ2-5
D gene: -

CDR3 protein: CASSPAGGYGYTF
CDR3 DNA: TGCGCCAGCAGCCCGGCCGGGGGCTATGGCTACACCTTC
V gene: TRBV5-1
clone size: few
J gene: TRBJ1-2
D gene: -

CDR3 protein: CSVGWGGSYEQYF
CDR3 DNA: TGCAGCGTTGGATGGGGCGGCTCCTACGAGCAGTACTTC
V gene: TRBV29-1
clone size: few
J gene: TRBJ2-7
D gene: -

CDR3 protein: CASGSTRNEQFF
CDR3 DNA: TGTGCTAGTGGTAGTACTCGCAATGAGCAGTTCTTC
V gene: TRBV12-5
clone size: few
J gene: TRBJ2-1
D gene: -

CDR3 protein: CASSLRRGLTDTQYF
CDR3 DNA: TGTGCCAGCAGCTTAAGACGCGGGTTGACAGATACGCAGTATTTT
V gene: TRBV7-9
clone size: many
J gene: TRBJ2-3
D gene: -

CDR3 protein: CASSETPLTGELFF
CDR3 DNA: TGTGCCAGCAGTGAAACCCCTCTCACCGGGGAGCTGTTTTTT
V gene: TRBV2
clone size: many
J gene: TRBJ2-2
D gene: -

CDR3 protein: CASSLGPGAGADTQYF
CDR3 DNA: TGTGCCAGCAGCTTAGGCCCTGGCGCGGGCGCAGATACGCAGTATTTT
V gene: TRBV11-2
clone size: many
J gene: TRBJ2-3
D gene: -

CDR3 protein: CASGGGQILNIQYF
CDR3 DNA: TGTGCCAGCGGTGGGGGGCAAATACTGAACATTCAGTACTTC
V gene: TRBV6-1
clone size: many
J gene: TRBJ2-4
D gene: -

CDR3 protein: CASSLPTSTSVYGYTF
CDR3 DNA: TGTGCCAGCAGTTTACCAACGTCGACGTCCGTTTATGGCTACACCTTC
V gene: TRBV28
clone size: many
J gene: TRBJ1-2
D gene: -

CDR3 protein: CSVAGTGHADTQYF
CDR3 DNA: TGCAGCGTTGCCGGGACAGGGCATGCAGATACGCAGTATTTT
V gene: TRBV29-1
clone size: many
J gene: TRBJ2-3
D gene: TRBD1

CDR3 protein: CSARDHSGSSLETQYF
CDR3 DNA: TGCAGTGCTAGAGACCATAGCGGGAGTTCGCTGGAGACCCAGTACTTC
V gene: TRBV20-1
clone size: -
J gene: TRBJ2-5
D gene: TRBD2

CDR3 protein: CAWSTDYESIQYF
CDR3 DNA: TGTGCCTGGAGTACCGACTACGAAAGCATTCAGTACTTC
V gene: TRBV30
clone size: many
J gene: TRBJ2-4
D gene: -

CDR3 protein: CASSYSWNGELFF
CDR3 DNA: TGTGCCAGCAGCTATAGTTGGAACGGGGAGCTGTTTTTT
V gene: TRBV7-2
clone size: many
J gene: TRBJ2-2
D gene: -

CDR3 protein: CASRGLAGGYEQFF
CDR3 DNA: TGTGCCAGCAGGGGACTAGCGGGAGGTTATGAGCAGTTCTTC
V gene: TRBV6-1
clone size: many
J gene: TRBJ2-1
D gene: TRBD2

CDR3 protein: CSVVGAGVKNIQYF
CDR3 DNA: TGCAGCGTTGTAGGGGCGGGGGTCAAAAACATTCAGTACTTC
V gene: TRBV29-1
clone size: few
J gene: TRBJ2-4
D gene: TRBD2

CDR3 protein: CASSLRTGQGPYEQYF
CDR3 DNA: TGTGCCAGCAGCCTGAGAACGGGACAGGGACCCTACGAGCAGTACTTC
V gene: TRBV13
clone size: -
J gene: TRBJ2-7
D gene: TRBD1

CDR3 protein: CASSLGALNEKLFF
CDR3 DNA: TGTGCCAGCAGCTTAGGGGCCCTAAATGAAAAACTGTTTTTT
V gene: TRBV7-9
clone size: -
J gene: TRBJ1-4
D gene: -

CDR3 protein: CASSLGTGLDTQYF
CDR3 DNA: TGTGCCAGCAGCTTAGGAACAGGGTTGGATACGCAGTATTTT
V gene: TRBV7-8
clone size: -
J gene: TRBJ2-3
D gene: -

CDR3 protein: CASSQASGQETQYF
CDR3 DNA: TGCGCCAGCAGCCAAGCTAGCGGCCAAGAGACCCAGTACTTC
V gene: TRBV4-1
clone size: -
J gene: TRBJ2-5
D gene: TRBD2

CDR3 protein: CASSPGSILMNTEAFF
CDR3 DNA: TGTGCCAGCAGCCCAGGTTCGATCCTAATGAACACTGAAGCTTTCTTT
V gene: TRBV28
clone size: many
J gene: TRBJ1-1
D gene: -

CDR3 protein: CASSSRGSLLAGIADTQYF
CDR3 DNA: TGTGCCAGCAGTTCCAGGGGTTCGCTCCTAGCGGGGATTGCAGATACGCAGTATTTT
V gene: TRBV2
clone size: many
J gene: TRBJ2-3
D gene: TRBD2

CDR3 protein: CASSWGGYEQYF
CDR3 DNA: TGTGCCAGCAGCTGGGGCGGCTACGAGCAGTACTTC
V gene: TRBV12-3/TRBV12-4
clone size: few
J gene: TRBJ2-7
D gene: -

CDR3 protein: CSVEGVAYEQYF
CDR3 DNA: TGCAGCGTTGAAGGGGTTGCCTACGAGCAGTACTTC
V gene: TRBV29-1
clone size: -
J gene: TRBJ2-7
D gene: -

CDR3 protein: CAWKGAGVTQYF
CDR3 DNA: TGTGCCTGGAAAGGGGCTGGAGTCACCCAGTACTTC
V gene: TRBV30
clone size: -
J gene: TRBJ2-5
D gene: -

CDR3 protein: CASSQFDGGNNEQFF
CDR3 DNA: TGTGCCAGCAGCCAATTCGATGGGGGGAACAATGAGCAGTTCTTC
V gene: TRBV3-1
clone size: -
J gene: TRBJ2-1
D gene: -

CDR3 protein: CASSYSASSYNEQFF
CDR3 DNA: TGTGCCAGCAGTTACAGCGCTAGCTCCTACAATGAGCAGTTCTTC
V gene: TRBV2
clone size: -
J gene: TRBJ2-1
D gene: -

CDR3 protein: CASSLSGTGNTDTQYF
CDR3 DNA: TGTGCCAGCAGTTTATCCGGGACAGGGAACACAGATACGCAGTATTTT
V gene: TRBV28
clone size: -
J gene: TRBJ2-3
D gene: TRBD1

CDR3 protein: CAWSEDRGDEQFF
CDR3 DNA: TGTGCCTGGAGCGAGGACAGGGGCGATGAGCAGTTCTTC
V gene: TRBV30
clone size: many
J gene: TRBJ2-1
D gene: TRBD1

CDR3 protein: CASSPRFGDGYTF
CDR3 DNA: TGTGCCAGCAGCCCCCGGTTTGGTGATGGCTACACCTTC
V gene: TRBV6-1
clone size: many
J gene: TRBJ1-2
D gene: -

CDR3 protein: CATHRETNEKLFF
CDR3 DNA: TGTGCCACCCACAGGGAAACTAATGAAAAACTGTTTTTT
V gene: TRBV28
clone size: few
J gene: TRBJ1-4
D gene: -

CDR3 protein: CASSLRTVQETQYF
CDR3 DNA: TGTGCCAGCAGCCTCCGGACAGTCCAAGAGACCCAGTACTTC
V gene: TRBV7-9
clone size: -
J gene: TRBJ2-5
D gene: -

CDR3 protein: CASSYGAGGTYEQYF
CDR3 DNA: TGTGCCAGCAGTTACGGCGCGGGAGGGACTTACGAGCAGTACTTC
V gene: TRBV6-1
clone size: many
J gene: TRBJ2-7
D gene: TRBD2

CDR3 protein: CSARSLVSGTSAQETQYF
CDR3 DNA: TGCAGTGCTAGGAGTCTGGTGTCCGGGACTAGCGCGCAAGAGACCCAGTACTTC
V gene: TRBV20-1
clone size: few
J gene: TRBJ2-5
D gene: TRBD2

CDR3 protein: CASSITSGSWETQYF
CDR3 DNA: TGTGCCAGCAGTATAACTAGCGGGAGCTGGGAGACCCAGTACTTC
V gene: TRBV2
clone size: many
J gene: TRBJ2-5
D gene: TRBD2

CDR3 protein: CASSLGGRGGPRETQYF
CDR3 DNA: TGTGCCAGCAGTTTAGGGGGTCGGGGAGGGCCGCGAGAGACCCAGTACTTC
V gene: TRBV12-3/TRBV12-4
clone size: few
J gene: TRBJ2-5
D gene: TRBD2

CDR3 protein: CASSTPGTSTDTQYF
CDR3 DNA: TGTGCCAGCAGTACCCCCGGGACTAGCACAGATACGCAGTATTTT
V gene: TRBV28
clone size: -
J gene: TRBJ2-3
D gene: -

CDR3 protein: CSARDHRTDIYNSPLHF
CDR3 DNA: TGCAGTGCTAGAGACCATCGGACAGATATCTATAATTCACCCCTCCACTTT
V gene: TRBV20-1
clone size: -
J gene: TRBJ1-6
D gene: -